This T cell receptor (beta chain) was obtained from a study of identical twins. Germline V gene lookup returns CDR1 LGHNA and CDR2 YSLEER. CDR3 length: 17 residues. V lost 0 bases and J lost 6; bases outside the gene matches: 10. MiXCR, applied by TCRdb to the 5' RACE reads, yields one record per CDR3 protein. The data contain 200,000 to 250,000 distinct CDR3 sequences, approximately 7.1% of them singletons. Healthy Caucasians made up all donors. These data were also filed under a second study, of T cells expressing NK-cell markers. This second report adds: Investigators obtained TCR beta repertoires from sorted CD3+CD56+NKG2C+, CD3+CD56+NKG2C- and CD3+CD56-NKG2C+ T cells. HCMV seropositivity characterized most of the eight sequenced donors, and seronegativity one. Each of over 5 donors carried dominant NKG2C+ clonotypes accounting for about 1.0-8% of CD8+ T cells.

The V call is TRBV4-3, the J call TRBJ2-2; 7 bases fit TRBD1. The sequence was collected from a woman under 30 in good health. The sample consisted of CD8+ T cells sorted from blood. CDR3 coding DNA: TGCGCCAGCAGCCAAGATGTCACAGGGGTGGTACCCGGGGAGCTGTTTTTT. Its protein is CASSQDVTGVVPGELFF.